This T cell receptor beta chain stems from a study of T cell responses to AZD1222 COVID-19 vaccine (dated by TCRdb to the early 2020s). Notes on the research overall: TCR sequencing was performed for roughly 240 trial participants, of whom 200 to 220 were given two doses of AZD1222 and roughly 25 were given two doses of MenACWY control vaccine. Trial participants were enrolled by age into subgroups of 18-55, 56-69 and 70-plus years, and around 140, 26 and 57 TCR-sequenced participants, respectively, were included in these subgroups.

Comments on this clone: Its antigen is unknown. Per-base qualities were not stored, and no clone one base away is much larger.

The time point label for this specimen denotes: about 28 days (+/-7) after the second vaccine dose. AZD1222 recipients with second doses at about 4 weeks or about 12 weeks were pooled, because spike-specific TCR depth and breadth did not differ between schedules. Samples from vaccinated people were obtained from the UK trials COV001 and COV002, which included a single-blind randomized controlled phase 2/3 trial of AZD1222 (ChAdOx1 nCoV-19) in healthy adults. Trial participant PBMC samples were collected at day 0 and day 28 after the second dose for TCRbeta chain sequencing. The CDR3 regions of human TCRbeta chains were analyzed by immunosequencing. In the paper's pipeline: TCRs in the repertoires were matched against a reference library of SARS-CoV-2-specific TCRs that had been generated with the MIRA antigen-specificity platform. Breadth was defined as the fraction of unique TCRs that were SARS-CoV-2-associated. Depth was defined as the fraction of total T cells that were SARS-CoV-2-associated. Each spike-specific TCR was assigned to its reactive spike region and to a CD4 or CD8 class using the MIRA data. Log10-transformed breadth and depth values were compared by one-way ANOVA with Sidak's multiple comparisons tests. TCRdb re-hosts the immuneACCESS table, in-frame sequences only. Its copies lack some clones; in the studies checked, an unresolved V gene accounts for under half of them, and the cause for the rest is not known. V and J calls and clone size are given by that table; D and trimming were obtained from the DNA. This sample holds 55,000 to 65,000 clones; roughly 80% were observed only once. Around 5% of the sample is in the top ten clones.

Points the paper makes about the study in general: Vaccine-associated CD4 TCRs spanned the whole spike protein, with dominant responses in regions 160-218 and 743-854. After two AZD1222 doses, both the breadth and the depth of spike-specific TCRs were significantly higher than at day 0 and than in MenACWY recipients. Reportedly, close to half of the unique spike-specific TCRs recognized epitopes lying outside the regions that are mutated in the B.1.351 and B.1.1.7 variants. Because no samples from the day 14 peak response were available, repertoires could be characterized only after the peak T cell response. Only a handful of AZD1222 recipients were SARS-CoV-2 seropositive at baseline, limiting conclusions about previously exposed vaccinees. Most participants were white British and females outnumbered males, and the authors suggested that clonal diversity may have been underestimated. The 56-69-year group was small, and its depth increase did not reach significance, likely because of low power.

The sequence was obtained from an adult who received the AZD1222 COVID-19 vaccine. Sequencing used peripheral blood, obtained 28 days after the second AZD1222 dose.

The CDR3 region: CAISGVRAPGSPLHF. The sequenced DNA is TGTGCCATCAGTGGGGTCAGGGCGCCGGGTTCACCCCTCCACTTT. Rearrangement joined TRBV10-3 to TRBJ1-6; D gene: possibly TRBD1, on 5 matching bases. The CDR3 numbers 15 residues from cysteine through phenylalanine. The entry retains the CDR3 DNA only, 45 bases that are in frame from base 1. Relative to germline, V is 4 bases shorter and J is 9 bases shorter, with 16 bases between their ends. In the germline V gene, CDR1 corresponds to ENHRY and CDR2 to SYGVKD.